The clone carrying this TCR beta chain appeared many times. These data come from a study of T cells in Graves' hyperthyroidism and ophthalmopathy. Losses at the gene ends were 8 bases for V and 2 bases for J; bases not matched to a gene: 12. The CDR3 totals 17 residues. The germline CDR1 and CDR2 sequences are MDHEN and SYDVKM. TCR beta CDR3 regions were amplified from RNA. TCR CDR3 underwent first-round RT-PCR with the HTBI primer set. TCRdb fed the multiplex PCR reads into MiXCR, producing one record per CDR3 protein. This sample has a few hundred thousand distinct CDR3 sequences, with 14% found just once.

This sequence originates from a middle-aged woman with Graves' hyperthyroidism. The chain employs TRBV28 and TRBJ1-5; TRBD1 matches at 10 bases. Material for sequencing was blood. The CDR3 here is CASGRDRGLGGNQPQHF. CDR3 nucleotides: TGTGCCAGCGGGAGGGACAGGGGCCTCGGGGGCAATCAGCCCCAGCATTTT.